One and the same sample provided the 5 T cell receptor beta chains below, sequenced in a study of human T cells and chemical hapten exposure. The time point is: patch test 2, 6 weeks after DPC sensitization. The treatment denotes: therapeutic diphenylcyclopropenone sensitization with weekly scalp DPC. TCRdb re-derived calls from the RACE reads in MiXCR, one entry per CDR3 protein. The table lists some 350,000 distinct CDR3 sequences, over 6% of them singletons. The sequencing here drew on whole blood, taken in connection with sensitization to the hapten diphenylcyclopropenone (DPC). The receptor source for this set is a woman in her late teens or twenties with alopecia areata. Some clones in this sample may be carry-over from other donors' samples.

V and J are TRBV7-9 and TRBJ2-6; D possibly corresponds to TRBD2 (5 bases). This CDR3 has 16 residues. Trimming took 6 bases from V and 0 from J, leaving 12 bases between them. From germline, CDR1 is SEHNR and CDR2 FQNEAQ (reference sequence). The CDR3 sequence is CASRPRVSSGANVLTF. CDR3 nucleotides: TGTGCCAGCAGGCCGAGGGTTAGCTCTGGGGCCAACGTCCTGACTTTC.

In its sample, this clonotype was seen many times. V is TRBV5-5 and J is TRBJ1-3, with D uncertain. CDR3 size: 13 residues. V dropped 6 bases and J dropped 4 bases, with 11 bases sitting between them. Germline V gene data show CDR1 as SGHKS and CDR2 as YYEKEE (reference sequence). In nucleotides, the CDR3 is TGTGCCAGCAAAACCGGGCGAGGAAACACCATATATTTT. It is translated as CASKTGRGNTIYF.

This clonotype was picked up many times. The chain employs TRBV19 and TRBJ1-5; 10 positions match TRBD1. V lost 4 bases and J lost 5; bases outside the gene matches: 17. Germline lookup yields CDR1 LNHDA and CDR2 SQIVND (reference sequence). The CDR3 has 19 residues. CDR3 residues: CASSNGQGEARWTDQPQHF. The CDR3 bases are TGTGCCAGTAGTAACGGACAGGGGGAGGCCCGTTGGACCGATCAGCCCCAGCATTTT.

In this sample, this clonotype turned up a few times. The rearrangement uses TRBV12-5 and TRBJ2-3, with 7 bases that match TRBD1. After removal of 5 bases from V and 2 bases from J, the junction contained 13 bases not matched to a gene. This CDR3 has 17 residues. Germline V gene sequence: CDR1 LGHNT, CDR2 FRNRAP. CDR3 protein: CASGPRQGGPYTDTQYF. The CDR3 nucleotides read TGTGCTAGTGGTCCCCGACAGGGTGGGCCCTACACAGATACGCAGTATTTT.

This clonotype came up many times. This chain joins TRBV5-1 and TRBJ1-2; D perhaps matches TRBD1 (5 bases). The CDR3 runs 17 residues. Deletions cut 2 bases from V and 3 bases from J, with 20 bases between. The germline V gene has CDR1 SGHRS and CDR2 YFSETQ. CDR3 region: CASSFRGGVSEDYGYTF. CDR3 in DNA: TGCGCCAGCAGCTTTCGGGGAGGGGTCTCAGAAGACTATGGCTACACCTTC.